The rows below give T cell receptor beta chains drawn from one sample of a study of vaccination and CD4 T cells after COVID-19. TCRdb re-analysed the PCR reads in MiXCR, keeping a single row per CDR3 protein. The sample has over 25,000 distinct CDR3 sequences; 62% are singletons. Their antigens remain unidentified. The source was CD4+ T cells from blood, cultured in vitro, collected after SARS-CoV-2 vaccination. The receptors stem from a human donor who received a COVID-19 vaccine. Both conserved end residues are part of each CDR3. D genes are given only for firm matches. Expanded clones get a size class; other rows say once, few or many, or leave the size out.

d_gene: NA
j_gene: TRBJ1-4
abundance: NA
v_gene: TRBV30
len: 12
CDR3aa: CAWSVQGEKLFF
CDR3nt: TGTGCCTGGAGCGTCCAGGGGGAAAAACTGTTTTTT

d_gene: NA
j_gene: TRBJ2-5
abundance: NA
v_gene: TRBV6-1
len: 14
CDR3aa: CASSRAGARETQYF
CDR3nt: TGTGCCAGCAGTCGTGCGGGGGCGAGGGAGACCCAGTACTTC

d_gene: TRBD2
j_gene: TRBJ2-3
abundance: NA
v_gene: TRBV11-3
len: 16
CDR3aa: CASSLPQTSETDTQYF
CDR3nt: TGTGCCAGCAGCTTACCACAGACTAGCGAAACAGATACGCAGTATTTT

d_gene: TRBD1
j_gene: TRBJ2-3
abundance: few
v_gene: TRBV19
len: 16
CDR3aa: CASSNGETGSTDTQYF
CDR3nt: TGTGCCAGTAGTAATGGGGAGACAGGGAGCACAGATACGCAGTATTTT

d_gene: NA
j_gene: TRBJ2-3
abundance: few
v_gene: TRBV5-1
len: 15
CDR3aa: CASRRAGAPGDTQYF
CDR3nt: TGCGCCAGCAGGAGGGCGGGGGCCCCGGGAGATACGCAGTATTTT

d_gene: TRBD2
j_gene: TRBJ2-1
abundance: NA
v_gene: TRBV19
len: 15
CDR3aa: CASSMVIAGGYEQFF
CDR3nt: TGTGCCAGTAGTATGGTGATAGCGGGGGGCTACGAGCAGTTCTTC

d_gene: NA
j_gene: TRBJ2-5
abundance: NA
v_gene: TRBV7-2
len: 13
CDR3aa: CASKLQGGETQYF
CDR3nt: TGTGCCAGCAAATTACAGGGGGGGGAGACCCAGTACTTC

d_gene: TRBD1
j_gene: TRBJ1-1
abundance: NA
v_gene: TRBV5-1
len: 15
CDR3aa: CASSGMGQANTEAFF
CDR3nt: TGCGCCAGCAGCGGAATGGGACAGGCGAACACTGAAGCTTTCTTT

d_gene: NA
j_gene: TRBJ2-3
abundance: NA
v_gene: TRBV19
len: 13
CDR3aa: CASSIDRVDTQYF
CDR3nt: TGTGCCAGTAGTATCGACCGGGTTGATACGCAGTATTTT

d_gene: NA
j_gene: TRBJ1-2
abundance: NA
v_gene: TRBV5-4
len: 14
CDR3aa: CAMTGQQNNYGYTF
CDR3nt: TGTGCCATGACCGGACAGCAAAATAACTATGGCTACACCTTC

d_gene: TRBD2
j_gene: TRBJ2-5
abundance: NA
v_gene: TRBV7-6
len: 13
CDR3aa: CASSSGTRETQYF
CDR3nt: TGTGCCAGCAGCTCCGGGACTAGGGAGACCCAGTACTTC

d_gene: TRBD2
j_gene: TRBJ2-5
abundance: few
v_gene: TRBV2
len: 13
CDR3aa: CASSDTGGETQYF
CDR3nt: TGTGCCAGCAGTGATACGGGGGGAGAGACCCAGTACTTC

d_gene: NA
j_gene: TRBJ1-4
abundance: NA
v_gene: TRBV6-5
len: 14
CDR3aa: CASSYDGVEEKLFF
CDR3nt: TGTGCCAGCAGTTACGACGGGGTGGAAGAAAAACTGTTTTTT

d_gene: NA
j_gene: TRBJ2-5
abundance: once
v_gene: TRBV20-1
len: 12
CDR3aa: CSAREPPGTQYF
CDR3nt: TGCAGTGCTAGAGAACCCCCTGGGACCCAGTACTTC

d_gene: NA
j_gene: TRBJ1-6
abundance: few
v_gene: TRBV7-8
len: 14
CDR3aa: CASSWDGHNSPLHF
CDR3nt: TGTGCCAGCAGCTGGGACGGACATAATTCACCCCTCCACTTT

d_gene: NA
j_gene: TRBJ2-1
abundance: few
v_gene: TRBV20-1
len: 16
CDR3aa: CSARDFQTGPGNEQFF
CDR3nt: TGCAGTGCTAGAGATTTTCAAACGGGGCCCGGCAATGAGCAGTTCTTC

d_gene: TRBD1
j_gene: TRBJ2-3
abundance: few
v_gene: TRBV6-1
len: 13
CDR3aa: CASAKGAGDTQYF
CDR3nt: TGTGCCAGCGCCAAGGGGGCTGGGGATACGCAGTATTTT

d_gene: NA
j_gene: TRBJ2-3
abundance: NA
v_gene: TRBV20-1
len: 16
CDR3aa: CSASQQIRTSTDTQYF
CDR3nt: TGCAGTGCTAGTCAGCAGATCAGAACTAGCACAGATACGCAGTATTTT

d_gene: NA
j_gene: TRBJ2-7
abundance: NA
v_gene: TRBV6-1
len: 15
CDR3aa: CASRENKNQGYEQYF
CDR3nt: TGCGCCAGCAGGGAAAACAAAAACCAGGGGTACGAGCAGTACTTC

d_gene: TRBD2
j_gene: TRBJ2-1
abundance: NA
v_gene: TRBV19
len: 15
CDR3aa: CASSIGLAGVNEQFF
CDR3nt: TGTGCCAGTAGTATAGGGTTAGCGGGGGTAAATGAGCAGTTCTTC

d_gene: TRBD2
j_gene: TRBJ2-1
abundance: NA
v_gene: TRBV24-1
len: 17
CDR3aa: CATSDLNGRGALDEQFF
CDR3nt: TGTGCCACCAGTGATTTAAATGGGAGGGGAGCGTTAGATGAGCAGTTCTTC

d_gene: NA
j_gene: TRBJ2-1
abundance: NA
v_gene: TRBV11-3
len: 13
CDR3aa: CASSPIHQNEQFF
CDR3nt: TGTGCCAGCAGCCCCATTCACCAAAATGAGCAGTTCTTC

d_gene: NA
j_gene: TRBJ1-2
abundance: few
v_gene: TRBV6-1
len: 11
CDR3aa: CASSDRWGYTF
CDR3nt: TGTGCCAGCAGTGACCGTTGGGGCTACACCTTC

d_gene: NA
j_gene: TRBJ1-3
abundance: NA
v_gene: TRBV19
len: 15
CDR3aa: CASSIRQGDRNTIYF
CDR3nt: TGTGCCAGTAGTATCCGCCAGGGAGATAGAAACACCATATATTTT

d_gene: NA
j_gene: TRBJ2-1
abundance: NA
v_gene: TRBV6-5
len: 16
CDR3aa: CASSYNSRFPYNEQFF
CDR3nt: TGTGCCAGCAGTTACAACTCACGCTTTCCCTACAATGAGCAGTTCTTC

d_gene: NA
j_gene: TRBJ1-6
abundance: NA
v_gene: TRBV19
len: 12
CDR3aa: CASSIGRGPLHF
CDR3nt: TGTGCCAGTAGTATAGGACGGGGACCCCTCCACTTT

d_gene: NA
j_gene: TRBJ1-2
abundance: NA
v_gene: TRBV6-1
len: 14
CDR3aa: CASRQQGSRYGYTF
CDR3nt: TGTGCCAGCAGACAACAGGGTTCCCGCTATGGCTACACCTTC

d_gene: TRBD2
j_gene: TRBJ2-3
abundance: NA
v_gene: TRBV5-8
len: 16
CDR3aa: CASSLGTSGGTDTQYF
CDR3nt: TGTGCCAGCAGCCTTGGGACTAGCGGGGGCACAGATACGCAGTATTTT

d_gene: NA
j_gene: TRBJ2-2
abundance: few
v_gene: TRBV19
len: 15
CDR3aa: CASSRSVGPTGELFF
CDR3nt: TGTGCCAGTAGTCGTTCGGTGGGGCCGACCGGGGAGCTGTTTTTT